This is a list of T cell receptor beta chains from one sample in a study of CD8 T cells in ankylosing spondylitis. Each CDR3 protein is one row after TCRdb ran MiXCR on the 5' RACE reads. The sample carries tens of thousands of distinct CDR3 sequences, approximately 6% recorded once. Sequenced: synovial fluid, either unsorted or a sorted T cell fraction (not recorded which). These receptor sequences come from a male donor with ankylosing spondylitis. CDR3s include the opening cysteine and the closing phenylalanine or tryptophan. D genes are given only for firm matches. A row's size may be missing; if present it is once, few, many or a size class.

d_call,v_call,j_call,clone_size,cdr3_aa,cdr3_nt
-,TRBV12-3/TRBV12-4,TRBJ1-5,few,CASSSGASLIANQPQHF,TGTGCCAGCAGTTCGGGGGCGTCACTTATCGCCAATCAGCCCCAGCATTTT
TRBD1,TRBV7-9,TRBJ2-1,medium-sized,CASSPTGAVVGEQFF,TGTGCCAGCAGCCCTACAGGGGCCGTAGTAGGGGAGCAGTTCTTC
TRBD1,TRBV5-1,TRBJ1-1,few,CASGTGDTEAFF,TGCGCCAGTGGTACAGGGGACACTGAAGCTTTCTTT
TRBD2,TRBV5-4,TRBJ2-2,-,CASSSGLAGATGELFF,TGTGCCAGCAGCTCCGGACTAGCGGGAGCCACCGGGGAGCTGTTTTTT
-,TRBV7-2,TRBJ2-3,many,CASSLGPFPSTDTQYF,TGTGCCAGCAGCTTGGGGCCCTTCCCTAGCACAGATACGCAGTATTTT
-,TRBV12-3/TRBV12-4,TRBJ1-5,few,CASKIGDYSNQPQHF,TGTGCCAGCAAAATAGGAGATTATAGCAATCAGCCCCAGCATTTT
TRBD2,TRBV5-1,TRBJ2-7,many,CASSAEGLAAVYEQYF,TGCGCCAGCAGCGCAGAGGGGCTAGCGGCTGTCTACGAGCAGTACTTC
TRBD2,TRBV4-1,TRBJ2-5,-,CASSQDRLAGQETQYF,TGCGCCAGCAGCCAAGATCGCCTAGCGGGCCAAGAGACCCAGTACTTC
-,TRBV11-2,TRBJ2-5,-,CASSLAASRQETQYF,TGTGCCAGCAGCTTAGCGGCGAGTCGTCAAGAGACCCAGTACTTC
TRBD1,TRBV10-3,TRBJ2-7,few,CAIRRQGKAYEQYF,TGTGCCATCAGGAGACAGGGTAAAGCCTACGAGCAGTACTTC
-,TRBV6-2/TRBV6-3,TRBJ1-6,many,CASSSSSTQGPSSYNSPLHF,TGTGCCAGCAGTTCCTCGTCGACTCAGGGACCGAGCTCCTATAATTCACCCCTCCACTTT
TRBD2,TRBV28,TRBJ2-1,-,CASRLITSGSSYNEQFF,TGTGCCAGCAGACTCATTACTAGCGGAAGTTCCTACAATGAGCAGTTCTTC
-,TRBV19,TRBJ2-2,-,CASSTQGTTGELFF,TGTGCCAGTAGTACCCAGGGGACGACCGGGGAGCTGTTTTTT
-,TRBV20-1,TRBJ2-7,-,CSASPFVGAGEQYF,TGCAGTGCTAGCCCGTTTGTGGGGGCGGGGGAGCAGTACTTC